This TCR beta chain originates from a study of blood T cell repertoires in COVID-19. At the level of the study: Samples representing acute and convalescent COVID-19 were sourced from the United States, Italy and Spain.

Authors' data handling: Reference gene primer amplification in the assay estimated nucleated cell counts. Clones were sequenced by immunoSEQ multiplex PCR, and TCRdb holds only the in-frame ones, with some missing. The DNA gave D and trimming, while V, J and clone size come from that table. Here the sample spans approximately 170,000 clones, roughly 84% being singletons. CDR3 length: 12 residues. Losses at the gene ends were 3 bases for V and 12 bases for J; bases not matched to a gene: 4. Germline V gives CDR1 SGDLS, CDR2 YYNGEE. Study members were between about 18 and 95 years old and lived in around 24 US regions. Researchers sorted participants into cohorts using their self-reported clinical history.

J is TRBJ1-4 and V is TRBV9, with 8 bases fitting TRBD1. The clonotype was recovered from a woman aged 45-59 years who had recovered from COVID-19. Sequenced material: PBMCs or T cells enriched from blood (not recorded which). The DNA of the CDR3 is TGTGCCAGCAGCGAGACAGGGGAGGAACTGTTTTTT. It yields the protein CASSETGEELFF.